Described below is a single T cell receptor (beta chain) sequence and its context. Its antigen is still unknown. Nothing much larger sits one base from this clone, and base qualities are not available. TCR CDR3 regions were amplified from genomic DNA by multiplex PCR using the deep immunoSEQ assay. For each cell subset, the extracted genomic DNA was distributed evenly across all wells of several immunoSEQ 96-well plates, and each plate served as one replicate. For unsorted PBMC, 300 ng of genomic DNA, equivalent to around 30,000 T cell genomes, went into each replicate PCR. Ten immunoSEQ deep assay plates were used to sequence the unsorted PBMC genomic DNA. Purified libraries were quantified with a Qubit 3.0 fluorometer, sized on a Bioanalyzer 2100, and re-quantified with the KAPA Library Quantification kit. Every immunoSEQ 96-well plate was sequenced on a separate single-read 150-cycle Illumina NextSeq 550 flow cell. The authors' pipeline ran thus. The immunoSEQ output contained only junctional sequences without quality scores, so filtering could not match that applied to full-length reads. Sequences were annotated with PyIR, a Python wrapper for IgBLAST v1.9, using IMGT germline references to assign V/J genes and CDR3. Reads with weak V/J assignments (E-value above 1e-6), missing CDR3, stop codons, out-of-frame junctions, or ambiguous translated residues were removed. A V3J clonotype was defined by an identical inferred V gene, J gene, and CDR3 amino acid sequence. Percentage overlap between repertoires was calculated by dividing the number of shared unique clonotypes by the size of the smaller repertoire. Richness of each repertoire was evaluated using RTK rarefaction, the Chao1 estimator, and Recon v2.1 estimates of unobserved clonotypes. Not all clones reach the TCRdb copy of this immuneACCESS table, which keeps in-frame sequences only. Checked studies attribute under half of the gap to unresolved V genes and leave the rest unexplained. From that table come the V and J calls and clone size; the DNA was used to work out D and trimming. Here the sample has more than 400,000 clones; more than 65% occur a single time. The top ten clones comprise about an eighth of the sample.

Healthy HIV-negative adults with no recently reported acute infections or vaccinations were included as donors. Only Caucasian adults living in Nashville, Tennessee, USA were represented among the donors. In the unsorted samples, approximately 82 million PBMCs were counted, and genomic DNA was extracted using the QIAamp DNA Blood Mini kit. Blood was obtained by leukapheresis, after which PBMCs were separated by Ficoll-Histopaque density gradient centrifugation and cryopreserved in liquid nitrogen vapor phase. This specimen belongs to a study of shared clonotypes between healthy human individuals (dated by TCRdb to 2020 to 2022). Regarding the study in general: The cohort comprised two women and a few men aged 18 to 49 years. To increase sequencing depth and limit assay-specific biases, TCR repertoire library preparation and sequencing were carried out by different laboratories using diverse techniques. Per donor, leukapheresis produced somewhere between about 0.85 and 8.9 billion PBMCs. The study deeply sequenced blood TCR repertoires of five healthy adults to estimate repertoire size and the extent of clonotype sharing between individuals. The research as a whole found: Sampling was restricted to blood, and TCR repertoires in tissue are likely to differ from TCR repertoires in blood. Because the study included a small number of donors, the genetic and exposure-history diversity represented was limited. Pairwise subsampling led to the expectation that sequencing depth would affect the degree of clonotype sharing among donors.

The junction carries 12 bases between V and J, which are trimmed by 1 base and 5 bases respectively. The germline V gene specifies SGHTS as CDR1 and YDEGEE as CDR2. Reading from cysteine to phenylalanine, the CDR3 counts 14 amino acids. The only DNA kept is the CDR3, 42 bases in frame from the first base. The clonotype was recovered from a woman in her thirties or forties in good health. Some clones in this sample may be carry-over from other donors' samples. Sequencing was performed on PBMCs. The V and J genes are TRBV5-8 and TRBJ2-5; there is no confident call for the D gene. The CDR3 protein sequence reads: CASSLRQIAETQYF. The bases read TGTGCCAGCAGCTTGCGGCAGATCGCGGAGACCCAGTACTTC.